This T cell receptor beta chain was recovered during a study of CD8 T cells in ankylosing spondylitis. Overall study findings and caveats: Characteristic, it appeared, of ankylosing spondylitis blood was a TCR beta motif of about eight highly homologous variants.

This clonotype was picked up many times. The antigen is undetermined. The junction had 8 bases not matched to a gene; V was cut back by 6 bases and J by 0 bases. CDR3 length: 15 amino acids. CDR1 and CDR2 (germline): DFQATT, SNEGSKA (reference sequence). MiXCR was run by TCRdb on the 5' RACE reads, yielding one entry per CDR3 protein. This table has approximately 500,000 distinct CDR3 sequences, approximately 12% appearing once. Input material: blood, either unsorted or a sorted T cell fraction (not recorded which). The rearrangement links TRBV20-1 to TRBJ2-1; 7 positions agree with TRBD1. The TCR originated in a male donor with ankylosing spondylitis. CDR3 in amino acids: CSALGDSSSYNEQFF. The CDR3 DNA is TGCAGTGCCTTGGGGGACAGTAGCTCCTACAATGAGCAGTTCTTC.